This TCR beta chain was recorded in a study of cytomegalovirus exposure and HLA in healthy donors. General study points: Among the CMV-associated chains, three were confirmed in vitro as specific for CMV antigens. While the bulk of TCR sequences proved rare, some public TCRs turned up in many donors. It is likely that the observed cluster of highly shared sequence variants was a sequencing artifact.

Donors counted as nominally healthy when sampled, yet unrecorded immune exposures were likely. The V end lost 2 bases, the J end lost 0 bases, and 7 bases lay between the germline ends. The CDR3 covers 14 residues. CDR1 is SGHRS and CDR2 is YFSETQ in the germline V gene. This PCR relied on a set of 60 Vbeta primers and 13 Jbeta primers. Generated by immunoSEQ multiplex PCR, the TCRdb table keeps only in-frame clones and is missing some. Among around 150,000 clones listed, about 86% were seen once. This clone has only one observation. Its antigen is unknown. The sequence came from a woman younger than 30 in good health and CMV-seronegative. This chain joins TRBV5-1 and TRBJ2-3; D might be TRBD2 (5 bases). Source material: PBMCs. CDR3 DNA: TGCGCCAGCAGCTTCGGCGGGAGCACAGATACGCAGTATTTT. Its protein product is CASSFGGSTDTQYF.